This entry lists 15 T cell receptor beta chains sequenced from one sample in a study of blood T cell repertoires in COVID-19. The table came from immunoSEQ multiplex PCR; TCRdb's copy has only in-frame clones and leaves some out. The data show hundreds of thousands of clones, more than 75% seen once. Sequenced input: PBMCs or T cells enriched from blood (not recorded which). These receptors all come from a woman aged 55-69 years in a cohort exposed to, infected with or recovered from COVID-19 (not recorded which).

At least ten counts were recorded for this clone. V is TRBV24-1 and J is TRBJ2-5; no firm D call. With 2 bases removed from V and 2 bases from J, the gap between germline ends came to 8 bases. From germline, CDR1 is KGHDR and CDR2 SFDVKD. This CDR3 is built from 14 residues. This chain's CDR3 is CATSDSTVQETQYF. CDR3 sequence (DNA): TGTGCCACCAGTGATTCAACGGTTCAAGAGACCCAGTACTTC.

V is TRBV7-9 and J is TRBJ2-3, with D uncertain. Trimming stripped 4 bases from V and 0 bases from J, with 8 bases between. The germline CDR1 and CDR2 sequences are SEHNR and FQNEAQ (reference sequence). This CDR3 contains 14 residues. The CDR3, as DNA: TGTGCCAGCAGCTCCCCTCTAAGCACAGATACGCAGTATTTT. Its translation is CASSSPLSTDTQYF. Drawing the rest from reference TRBV7-9 and TRBJ2-3, the complete variable domain is DTGVSQNPRHKITKRGQNVTFRCDPISEHNRLYWYRQTLGQGPEFLTYFQNEAQLEKSRLLSDRFSAERPKGSFSTLEIQRTEQGDSAMYLCASSSPLSTDTQYFGPGTRLTVL.

Worth noting for this clone: Other DNA sequences within the sample encode an identical CDR3. V and J are TRBV2 and TRBJ1-2; D is uncertain. Trimming removed 9 bases at V and 2 bases at J, with 10 bases between. CDR3 size: 12 residues. Per germline, CDR1 SNHLY and CDR2 FYNNEI. CDR3 protein: CASSTENYGYTF. For the CDR3, the DNA is TGTGCCAGTTCGACGGAGAACTATGGCTACACCTTC.

The chain links TRBV19 to TRBJ1-4, with unresolved D. Germline assignment: CDR1 LNHDA and CDR2 SQIVND (reference sequence). The CDR3 length is 14 residues. Deletions cut 1 base from V and 8 bases from J, with 11 bases between. CDR3 amino acids: CASSIAGREEKLFF. In nucleotides, the CDR3 is TGTGCCAGTAGTATAGCCGGTCGCGAAGAAAAACTGTTTTTT.

The chain uses TRBV12-3 or TRBV12-4 and TRBJ1-1, with D uncertain. V lost 4 bases and J 7 bases, leaving 10 bases between the germline ends. The CDR3 is 12 residues long. CDR3 nucleotide sequence: TGTGCCAGCAGTTCAGGTCGGGGTGAAGCTTTCTTT. Translated: CASSSGRGEAFF.

The chain joins TRBV5-5 to TRBJ2-7; TRBD2 matches at 13 bases. This CDR3 spans 17 amino acids. Trimming at V came to 4 bases and at J to 3 bases, leaving 10 bases not matched to a gene. Germline CDR1 and CDR2: SGHKS and YYEKEE (reference sequence). For the CDR3, the DNA is TGTGCCAGCAGCCTGGAACTAGCGGGAGGGGCCCTCTACGAGCAGTACTTC. Encoded protein: CASSLELAGGALYEQYF.

This clone turned up a few times. The chain links TRBV28 to TRBJ2-7, with TRBD2 matching 8 bases. CDR1 is MDHEN, CDR2 SYDVKM, per germline. The length of the CDR3 is 13 residues. The J segment lost 6 bases and the V segment lost 7 bases, leaving 8 bases of the junction unmatched. The CDR3 sequence: CASTVAGSREQYF. The CDR3 bases are TGTGCCAGCACGGTAGCGGGATCGCGCGAGCAGTACTTC.

The genes are TRBV2 and TRBJ2-3; D is unresolved. Deletions cut 6 bases from V and 4 bases from J, with 5 bases between. Germline CDR1 reads SNHLY; CDR2 reads FYNNEI. The CDR3 consists of 11 residues. CDR3 loop: CASSGADTQYF. CDR3 coding DNA: TGTGCCAGCAGCGGTGCAGATACGCAGTATTTT.

This clone was seen just once. V usage is TRBV10-1 and J usage is TRBJ2-3, with D perhaps matching TRBD1 (6 bases). This CDR3 comprises 15 residues. Germline V lookup: CDR1 WNHNN, CDR2 SYGVQD (reference sequence). V lost 0 bases and J lost 5, with 12 bases in between. The CDR3 region has the DNA TGCGCCAGCAGTGAGTCGGGGGCCTCTAGAGATACGCAGTATTTT. This translates into CASSESGASRDTQYF.

The chain joins TRBV3-1 (or the pseudogene TRBV3-2) to TRBJ1-1; 8 nucleotides line up with TRBD1. The CDR3 runs 13 residues. Germline loops: CDR1 LGHDT, CDR2 YNNKEL (reference sequence). The J segment lost 6 bases and the V segment lost 4 bases, leaving 4 bases of the junction unmatched. Written as DNA, the CDR3 is TGTGCCAGCAGCCGGACAGGGCGGTCTGAAGCTTTCTTT. It encodes CASSRTGRSEAFF.

The J gene is TRBJ2-5, the V gene TRBV24-1; perhaps TRBD1 as D (5 bases). Trimming removed 0 bases from V and 2 bases from J, with 12 bases in between. The CDR3 runs 16 residues. CDR1 is KGHDR, CDR2 SFDVKD, per germline. The CDR3 here is CATSDLGAGGQETQYF. The CDR3, as DNA: TGTGCCACCAGTGATTTGGGGGCAGGTGGGCAAGAGACCCAGTACTTC.

The chain recombines TRBV4-3 with TRBJ1-2, with D tentatively TRBD1 (5 bases). Germline loops: CDR1 LGHNA, CDR2 YSLEER. V gave up 0 bases and J gave up 3 bases, with 11 bases separating them. The CDR3 is 15 residues long. This CDR3 is CASSQESGQYYGYTF. CDR3 bases: TGCGCCAGCAGCCAAGAATCAGGGCAGTACTATGGCTACACCTTC.

The V and J genes are TRBV20-1 and TRBJ2-5, with a tentative D call TRBD2 (6 bases). Germline V gives CDR1 DFQATT, CDR2 SNEGSKA (reference sequence). The CDR3 length is 20 residues. The V and J ends lost 3 bases and 2 bases respectively, with 31 bases between them. The DNA for the CDR3 is TGCAGTGCTAGTTGCCGGGGGTGTGAGATCACTAGCAGTTCTCAAGAGACCCAGTACTTC. Amino acids: CSASCRGCEITSSSQETQYF.

The chain carries TRBV5-6 and TRBJ2-2; a weak D match, TRBD1 (6 bases). CDR1 and CDR2 (germline): SGHDT, YYEEEE. V was pared by 5 bases and J by 4 bases, with 18 bases between. The CDR3 is 16 residues long. CDR3 sequence reads: CASSQRHRVFTGELFF. CDR3 bases: TGTGCCAGCAGTCAGCGGCACAGGGTTTTCACCGGGGAGCTGTTTTTT.

The J gene is TRBJ1-2, the V gene TRBV28; D not certain. The V gene's germline CDR1 is MDHEN and CDR2 SYDVKM. The CDR3 contains 16 residues. V was pared by 2 bases and J by 2 bases, with 15 bases between. The CDR3 DNA is TGTGCCAGCAGTTTAACCCTCAGCGGAGGAAACTATGGCTACACCTTC. Its protein product is CASSLTLSGGNYGYTF.